This T cell receptor (beta chain) derives from a study of blood T cell repertoires in COVID-19. Study-wide background: The United States, Italy and Spain provided the acute and convalescent COVID-19 samples.

V lost 3 bases, J lost 0 bases, and 10 bases lay in between. Germline lookup yields CDR1 SGHRS and CDR2 YFSETQ. The length of the CDR3 is 15 residues. Libraries were prepared by immunoSEQ multiplex PCR; TCRdb keeps only in-frame clonotypes and omits some of them. The sample lists under 250,000 clones, 70% to 90% occurring once. Sequenced sample: PBMCs or T cells enriched from blood (not recorded which). The chain has TRBV5-1 and TRBJ2-1; no reliable D call. The clonotype was recovered from a woman between 50 and 59 years old with acute COVID-19. CDR3 sequence reads: CASSSRLSSYNEQFF. The CDR3 region has the DNA TGCGCCAGCAGCTCGAGACTGAGCTCCTACAATGAGCAGTTCTTC. Using reference TRBV5-1 and TRBJ2-1 for the parts outside the CDR3, the full variable domain is KAGVTQTPRYLIKTRGQQVTLSCSPISGHRSVSWYQQTPGQGLQFLFEYFSETQRNKGNFPGRFSGRQFSNSRSEMNVSTLELGDSALYLCASSSRLSSYNEQFFGPGTRLTVL.